This T cell receptor (beta chain) was retrieved from a study of control samples from healthy donors and cancer patients. Assay used: immunoSEQ multiplex PCR; TCRdb lists only in-frame clones, some missing. The table has fewer than 200,000 clones, approximately 96% seen once. This CDR3 spans 16 amino acids. V gave up 0 bases and J gave up 2 bases; unmatched junction bases: 5. Looked up from germline, CDR1 is LNHNV and CDR2 is YYDKDF (reference sequence). The origin of this receptor is a woman in her 30s in good health. Sequences were obtained from blood. The chain joins TRBV15 to TRBJ1-1; 8 nucleotides match TRBD1. In DNA form, the CDR3 reads TGTGCCACCAGCAGAGACAGGGGGCGCGTCAACACTGAAGCTTTCTTT. Amino acid sequence: CATSRDRGRVNTEAFF.